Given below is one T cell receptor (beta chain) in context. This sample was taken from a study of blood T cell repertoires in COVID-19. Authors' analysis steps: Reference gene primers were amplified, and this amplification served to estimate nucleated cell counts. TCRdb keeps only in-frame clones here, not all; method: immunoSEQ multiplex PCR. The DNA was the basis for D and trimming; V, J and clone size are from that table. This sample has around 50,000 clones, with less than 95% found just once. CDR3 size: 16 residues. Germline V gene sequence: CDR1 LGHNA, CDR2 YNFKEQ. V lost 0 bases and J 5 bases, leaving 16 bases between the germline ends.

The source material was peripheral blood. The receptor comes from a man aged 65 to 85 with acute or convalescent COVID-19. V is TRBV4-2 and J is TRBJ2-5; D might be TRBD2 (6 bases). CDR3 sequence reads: CASSQDLDRAGETQYF. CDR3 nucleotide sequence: TGTGCCAGCAGCCAAGATCTCGATAGGGCGGGGGAGACCCAGTACTTC.